This record covers a single T cell receptor beta chain. This sample was included in a study of technical replicates of blood from four donors. Assay: immunoSEQ multiplex PCR; the TCRdb copy retains only in-frame clones and omits some. The data contain 80,000 or so clones, almost 96% of them singletons. This CDR3 has 14 residues. V lost 5 bases and J 5 bases, leaving 13 bases between the germline ends. CDR1 and CDR2 from the germline V gene are LNHDA and SQIVND (reference sequence). The clonotype comes from a human donor in good health. Material: T cells isolated from PBMCs. The chain has TRBV19 and TRBJ1-5; tentative D call: TRBD1 (6 bases). This CDR3 reads CASSEDRPYQPQHF. CDR3 coding DNA: TGTGCCAGTAGTGAAGACAGGCCTTATCAGCCCCAGCATTTT.